This T cell receptor beta chain was captured by sequencing in a study of blood T cell repertoires in COVID-19. The V segment lost 0 bases and the J segment 4 bases; nucleotides outside the gene matches: 3. The CDR3 runs to 15 residues. The germline CDR1 and CDR2 sequences are KGHSH and LQKENI. This study enrolled people aged about 18 to 100 from roughly 22 US geographic areas. Per the original data handling: From reference gene primer amplification, estimates of nucleated cell counts were derived. The assay was immunoSEQ multiplex PCR, and TCRdb's table has in-frame clones only and misses some. V, J and clone size derive from that table, while D and trimming were established from the DNA sequence. The repertoire holds about 230,000 clones, with roughly 91% as singletons.

This sequence joins TRBV18 and TRBJ1-1, with 9 positions matching TRBD1. The source of this sequence is a woman in her 30s with acute COVID-19. Sequencing used PBMCs or T cells enriched from blood (not recorded which). In DNA form, the CDR3 reads TGTGCCAGCTCACCACCGGGACAGGGAGGCACTGAAGCTTTCTTT. Translating it yields CASSPPGQGGTEAFF.